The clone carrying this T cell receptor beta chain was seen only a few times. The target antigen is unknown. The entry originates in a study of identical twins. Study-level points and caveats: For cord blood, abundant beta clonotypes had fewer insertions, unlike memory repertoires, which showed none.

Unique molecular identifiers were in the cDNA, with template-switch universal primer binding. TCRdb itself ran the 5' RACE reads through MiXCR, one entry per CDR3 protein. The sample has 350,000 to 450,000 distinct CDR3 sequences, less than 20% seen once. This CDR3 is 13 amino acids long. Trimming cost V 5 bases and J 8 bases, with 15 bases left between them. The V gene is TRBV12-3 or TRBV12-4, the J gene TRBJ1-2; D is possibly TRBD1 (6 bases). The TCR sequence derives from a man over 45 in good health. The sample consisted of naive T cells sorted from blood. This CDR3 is CASSTGTLSGYTF. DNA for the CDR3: TGTGCCAGCAGTACCGGGACACTTTCGGGCTACACCTTC.